The rows below give T cell receptor beta chains drawn from one sample of a study of regulatory T cells in long-lasting Graves disease. TCRdb re-analysed the multiplex PCR reads in MiXCR, keeping a single row per CDR3 protein. The data show 400,000 or so distinct CDR3 sequences, with less than 25% seen just once and around 20% held by the top ten. The sample was peripheral blood mononuclear cells (PBMCs), taken when the disease was refractory, from a patient treated with antithyroid drugs. All receptors derive from a female donor with Graves disease. Each CDR3 is given with its conserved first and last residue. The D gene is left open where the match is weak. Only part of the rows carry a size: once, few, many, or a class if the clone is expanded.

v_gene: TRBV28
abundance: many
d_gene: .
j_gene: TRBJ2-7
CDR3nt: TGTGCCAGCAGCCTCAGGCCACCTACTTCCATACGCCCCTACGAGCAGTACTTC
CDR3aa: CASSLRPPTSIRPYEQYF

v_gene: TRBV19
abundance: .
d_gene: .
j_gene: TRBJ2-5
CDR3nt: TGTGCCAGTAGTTCTAGGGCGGAGACCCAGTACTTC
CDR3aa: CASSSRAETQYF

v_gene: TRBV12-3/TRBV12-4
abundance: .
d_gene: TRBD1
j_gene: TRBJ2-2
CDR3nt: TGTGCCAGCAGACCCGTCGGACAGGCTTTAGGGGAGCTGTTTTTT
CDR3aa: CASRPVGQALGELFF

v_gene: TRBV28
abundance: many
d_gene: TRBD1
j_gene: TRBJ2-2
CDR3nt: TGTGCCAGCAGCCAAGGGATAACAGGGGCCGGGGAGCTGTTTTTT
CDR3aa: CASSQGITGAGELFF

v_gene: TRBV12-3/TRBV12-4
abundance: .
d_gene: TRBD1
j_gene: TRBJ2-5
CDR3nt: TGTGCCAGCAGGACAGGGAATGAGGAGACCCAGTACTTC
CDR3aa: CASRTGNEETQYF

v_gene: TRBV20-1
abundance: few
d_gene: TRBD1
j_gene: TRBJ2-7
CDR3nt: TGCAGTGCTCCGCTCAGGGGGCGCGGTTCCTACGAGCAGTACTTC
CDR3aa: CSAPLRGRGSYEQYF

v_gene: TRBV28
abundance: few
d_gene: .
j_gene: TRBJ2-1
CDR3nt: TGTGCCAGCAACTTGGGGGCTTCGGCCAGGTTAGAGCAGTTCTTC
CDR3aa: CASNLGASARLEQFF

v_gene: TRBV20-1
abundance: .
d_gene: TRBD1
j_gene: TRBJ1-5
CDR3nt: TGCAGTGCTAGAGATTACAGGGGGGTCGATCAGCCCCAGCATTTT
CDR3aa: CSARDYRGVDQPQHF

v_gene: TRBV9
abundance: few
d_gene: .
j_gene: TRBJ1-4
CDR3nt: TGTGCCAGCAGCCCTCGCGGGGATCGGGATGAAAAACTGTTTTTT
CDR3aa: CASSPRGDRDEKLFF

v_gene: TRBV7-9
abundance: many
d_gene: TRBD1
j_gene: TRBJ2-5
CDR3nt: TGTGCCAGCAGCTTAACCGGACAGGGGGCGACCCAGTACTTC
CDR3aa: CASSLTGQGATQYF

v_gene: TRBV28
abundance: few
d_gene: TRBD1
j_gene: TRBJ1-4
CDR3nt: TGTGCCAGCATATCGGCAACAGGGGTTGAAAAACTGTTTTTT
CDR3aa: CASISATGVEKLFF

v_gene: TRBV27
abundance: many
d_gene: TRBD2
j_gene: TRBJ2-4
CDR3nt: TGTGCCAGCAGTTTGTCTAGCGGGACTGGCCGTTGGGGGATTCAGTACTTC
CDR3aa: CASSLSSGTGRWGIQYF

v_gene: TRBV5-8
abundance: .
d_gene: .
j_gene: TRBJ2-5
CDR3nt: TGTGCCAGCAGCTTGGGCGGGACAGCTTCGCAAGAGACCCAGTACTTC
CDR3aa: CASSLGGTASQETQYF

v_gene: TRBV2
abundance: .
d_gene: .
j_gene: TRBJ2-1
CDR3nt: TGTGCCAGCATCACTTCTAGGGGGATCGCCTACAATGAGCAGTTCTTC
CDR3aa: CASITSRGIAYNEQFF

v_gene: TRBV7-2
abundance: .
d_gene: .
j_gene: TRBJ1-2
CDR3nt: TGTGCCAGCAGCTTAGAAGGCAGTTTATACTATGGCTACACCTTC
CDR3aa: CASSLEGSLYYGYTF

v_gene: TRBV2
abundance: .
d_gene: TRBD2
j_gene: TRBJ2-3
CDR3nt: TGTGCCAGCGGCGCGACTAGCGGGAAAAGAAGAGATACGCAGTATTTT
CDR3aa: CASGATSGKRRDTQYF